The 10 T cell receptor beta chains below were found in one sample sequenced in a study of blood T cell repertoires in COVID-19. Produced via immunoSEQ multiplex PCR; TCRdb's table is partial and in-frame only. Among over 150,000 clones listed, roughly 80% were seen once. Sequenced: peripheral blood. These receptors all come from a man aged 80 or over with acute or convalescent COVID-19.

V usage is TRBV11-3 and J usage is TRBJ2-3; 8 bases agree with TRBD2. The germline V gene has CDR1 SGHNT and CDR2 YENEEA. V lost 5 bases and J lost 1; bases outside the gene matches: 8. CDR3 length equals 16 residues. For the CDR3, the DNA is TGTGCCAGCAGCCCAGGCACTAGCGGCCGCACAGATACGCAGTATTTT. The encoded protein is CASSPGTSGRTDTQYF. Using reference TRBV11-3 and TRBJ2-3 for the parts outside the CDR3, the full variable domain is EAGVVQSPRYKIIEKKQPVAFWCNPISGHNTLYWYLQNLGQGPELLIRYENEEAVDDSQLPKDRFSAERLKGVDSTLKIQPAELGDSAVYLCASSPGTSGRTDTQYFGPGTRLTVL.

This clone was seen ten or more times. This chain joins TRBV6-1 and TRBJ1-1; unclear D gene. The CDR3 spans 12 residues. CDR1 and CDR2 (germline): MNHNS, SASEGT. The V gene lost 2 bases and the J gene lost 7 bases, with 8 bases spanning the gap. The CDR3 DNA reads as TGTGCCAGCAGTGAAATCGTGTATGAAGCTTTCTTT. This sequence encodes CASSEIVYEAFF.

The CDR3 DNA follows: TGTGCCAGTAGTATAGACAGGGGAAAGGCTGAAGCTTTCTTT. Its translation is CASSIDRGKAEAFF. V usage is TRBV19 and J usage is TRBJ1-1, with a possible D match to TRBD1 (6 bases). Per the germline V gene, CDR1 is LNHDA and CDR2 is SQIVND (reference sequence). CDR3 length: 14 residues. V was trimmed by 0 bases and J by 6 bases, leaving 11 bases between them.

The V and J genes are TRBV19 and TRBJ1-2; D unclear. There are 11 residues in the CDR3. V shed 10 bases and J shed 8 bases, with 14 bases lying between them. Germline lookup yields CDR1 LNHDA and CDR2 SQIVND (reference sequence). CDR3 amino acids: CATITGSGYTF. The CDR3 DNA reads as TGTGCCACCATCACCGGGAGCGGCTACACCTTC.

This clone was recorded only once. The chain combines TRBV5-1 with TRBJ2-7, with 7 nucleotides matching TRBD1. The CDR3 length is 13 residues. CDR1 and CDR2 (germline): SGHRS, YFSETQ. V dropped 3 bases and J dropped 6; count of bases not matched to a gene: 6. The CDR3 region has the DNA TGCGCCAGCAGCTACGACAGGGCGGGCGAGCAGTACTTC. Residues: CASSYDRAGEQYF.

This chain links TRBV28 with TRBJ2-7, with a tentative D call TRBD2 (8 bases). CDR3 length equals 15 residues. Trimming shortened V by 7 bases and J by 2 bases, and 18 bases separated the two germline ends. Germline V CDR1 and CDR2: MDHEN, SYDVKM. The CDR3 here is CASTPGGTVTYEQYV. The CDR3 DNA sequence: TGTGCCAGCACTCCGGGGGGGACAGTGACCTACGAGCAGTACGTC.

The DNA for the CDR3 is TGCGCCAGCAGCTTGTTGGGACAGTCCACCCAGCCCCAGCATTTT. Protein product: CASSLLGQSTQPQHF. This chain uses TRBV5-1 with TRBJ1-5; TRBD1 matches 7 bases. Germline V lookup: CDR1 SGHRS, CDR2 YFSETQ. V lost 1 base to trimming and J lost 7 bases; unmatched junction nucleotides: 8. The CDR3 totals 15 residues.

V gene TRBV3-1 (or the pseudogene TRBV3-2) combines with J gene TRBJ1-1; D may be TRBD1 (5 bases). Trimming removed 3 bases at V and 5 bases at J, with 13 bases between. This CDR3 contains 14 residues. Germline V gene data show CDR1 as LGHDT and CDR2 as YNNKEL (reference sequence). This CDR3 reads CASSQTSGGTEAFF. The CDR3 nucleotides read TGTGCCAGCAGCCAGACCTCGGGGGGTACTGAAGCTTTCTTT.

This clone was seen only once. The chain uses TRBV30 and TRBJ1-4; D is unresolved. V was clipped by 3 bases and J by 8 bases, with 16 bases between them. The length of the CDR3 is 14 residues. Germline V gives CDR1 GTSNPN, CDR2 SVGIG (reference sequence). CDR3 DNA: TGTGCCTGGAGCGAGGAACTCGGGATGGAAAAACTGTTTTTT. Residues: CAWSEELGMEKLFF.

V and J are TRBV5-1 and TRBJ2-7; the match to TRBD2 covers 7 bases. There are 14 residues in the CDR3. The V and J ends lost 0 bases and 7 bases, in that order; junction bases with no gene match: 7. Germline V gene data show CDR1 as SGHRS and CDR2 as YFSETQ. CDR3 coding DNA: TGCGCCAGCAGCTTGGAAGGAGCGGGGAGGGAGCAGTACTTC. This translates into CASSLEGAGREQYF.